The TCR beta chain described here comes from a study of tumor and adjacent non-tumor tissue in lung cancer. This CDR3 spans 16 amino acids. CDR1 and CDR2 from the germline V gene are SGHAT and FQNNGV. V gave up 5 bases and J gave up 14 bases, with 25 bases separating them. RNA was extracted from bulk tissue without any cell sorting. TCRbeta libraries were built with three rounds of nested PCR, modified from ARM-PCR. From the multiplex PCR reads, TCRdb called clonotypes with MiXCR, one entry per CDR3 protein. The profile shows 65,000 to 95,000 distinct CDR3 sequences, approximately 71% of them singletons.

The rearrangement links TRBV11-2 to TRBJ1-6; D unresolved. This TCR was recovered from a woman aged 70-85 years with non-small cell lung cancer. The sequencing sample was made of lung tumor tissue. CDR3 coding DNA: TGTGCCAGCAGCCCTAGGGCCGGTTCTGAAAATTTGGCCCTCCACTTT. It is translated as CASSPRAGSENLALHF.